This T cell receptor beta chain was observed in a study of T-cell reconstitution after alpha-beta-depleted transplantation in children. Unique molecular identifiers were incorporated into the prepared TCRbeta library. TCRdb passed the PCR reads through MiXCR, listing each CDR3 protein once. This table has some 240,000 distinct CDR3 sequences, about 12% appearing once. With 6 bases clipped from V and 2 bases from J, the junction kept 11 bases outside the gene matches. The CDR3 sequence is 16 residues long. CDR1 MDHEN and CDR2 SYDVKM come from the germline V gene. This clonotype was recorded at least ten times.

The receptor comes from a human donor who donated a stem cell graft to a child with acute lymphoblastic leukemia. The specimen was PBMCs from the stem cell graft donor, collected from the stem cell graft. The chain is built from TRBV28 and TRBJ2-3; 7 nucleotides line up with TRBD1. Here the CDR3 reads CASSLGWDRATDTQYF. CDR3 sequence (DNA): TGTGCCAGCAGCTTAGGCTGGGACAGAGCCACAGATACGCAGTATTTT. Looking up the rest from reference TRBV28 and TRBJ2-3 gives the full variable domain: DVKVTQSSRYLVKRTGEKVFLECVQDMDHENMFWYRQDPGLGLRLIYFSYDVKMKEKGDIPEGYSVSREKKERFSLILESASTNQTSMYLCASSLGWDRATDTQYFGPGTRLTVL.